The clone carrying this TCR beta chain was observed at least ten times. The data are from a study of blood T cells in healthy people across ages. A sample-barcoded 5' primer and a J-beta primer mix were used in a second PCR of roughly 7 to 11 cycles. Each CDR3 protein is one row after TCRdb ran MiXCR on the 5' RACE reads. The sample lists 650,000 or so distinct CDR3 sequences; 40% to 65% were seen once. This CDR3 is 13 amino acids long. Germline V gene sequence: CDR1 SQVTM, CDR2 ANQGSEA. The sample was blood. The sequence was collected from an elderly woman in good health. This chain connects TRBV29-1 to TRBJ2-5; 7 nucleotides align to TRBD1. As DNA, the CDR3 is TGCAGGGGAGCAAGGGGGCACCAAGAGACCCAGTACTTC. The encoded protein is CRGARGHQETQYF.